The 11 T cell receptor beta chains given below trace back to one sample, sequenced in a study of blood T cell repertoires in COVID-19. The data were produced by immunoSEQ multiplex PCR, yet TCRdb's version contains in-frame clones alone and is incomplete. The sample shows some 130,000 clones, roughly 91% of them seen only once. Sequenced: peripheral blood. The receptors were sampled from a man aged 55 to 70 with COVID-19, enrolled during active disease.

This clone was seen just once. V and J are TRBV7-3 and TRBJ2-2, with 8 bases aligning to TRBD1. The CDR3 loop spans 16 amino acids. V was clipped by 5 bases and J by 2 bases; unmatched bases: 7. From germline, CDR1 is SGHTA and CDR2 FQGTGA. The CDR3 here is CASSTRQGKNTGELFF. In nucleotides, the CDR3 is TGTGCCAGCAGCACACGACAGGGGAAAAACACCGGGGAGCTGTTTTTT.

The V gene is TRBV10-3, the J gene TRBJ2-7; 7 nucleotides agree with TRBD2. Germline CDR1 is ENHRY and CDR2 is SYGVKD. Trimming removed 8 bases from V and 1 base from J; junction bases left unmatched: 8. The CDR3 extends over 14 amino acids. DNA for the CDR3: TGTGCCATCCGGAGCGGGGACCTTTCCTACGAGCAGTACTTC. This sequence encodes CAIRSGDLSYEQYF.

The rearrangement joins TRBV12-3 or TRBV12-4 to TRBJ2-7, with 7 nucleotides matching TRBD1. This CDR3 has 12 residues. V lost 6 bases and J lost 4; bases outside the gene matches: 3. The CDR3: CASSLRGYEQYF. The CDR3 region has the DNA TGTGCCAGCAGCCTCAGGGGGTACGAGCAGTACTTC.

This clone has only one observation. The DNA for the CDR3 is TGCGCCAGCAGCCACGCCTGGGCCGACCCCTACGAGCAGTACTTC. It is translated as CASSHAWADPYEQYF. The chain has TRBV5-1 and TRBJ2-7; D is unclear. V was cut by 4 bases and J by 2 bases, with 16 bases left in between. CDR1 SGHRS and CDR2 YFSETQ come from the germline V gene. CDR3 length equals 15 residues.

The rearrangement joins TRBV29-1 to TRBJ1-1; TRBD1 agrees at 9 bases. V dropped 8 bases and J dropped 7; count of bases not matched to a gene: 8. CDR3 length: 12 residues. Germline assignment: CDR1 SQVTM and CDR2 ANQGSEA. CDR3 sequence: CSTHSGQGEAFF. For the CDR3, the DNA is TGCAGCACCCACTCGGGACAGGGTGAAGCTTTCTTT.

The chain's CDR3 is CASSFGTGREQPQHF. The CDR3, as DNA: TGTGCCAGCAGCTTCGGGACAGGGCGGGAGCAGCCCCAGCATTTT. This chain connects TRBV6-5 to TRBJ1-5, with 9 bases matching TRBD1. The CDR3 covers 15 residues. The junction had 10 bases not matched to a gene; V was cut back by 6 bases and J by 7 bases. Germline CDR1 reads MNHEY; CDR2 reads SVGAGI.

The rearrangement uses TRBV6-5 and TRBJ1-1; no reliable D call. There are 13 residues in the CDR3. The V end lost 7 bases, the J end lost 3 bases, and 12 bases lay between the germline ends. Germline lookup yields CDR1 MNHEY and CDR2 SVGAGI. CDR3 in DNA: TGTGCCAGCACCCGGACTTCTCACACTGAAGCTTTCTTT. Protein sequence: CASTRTSHTEAFF.

The chain recombines TRBV4-1 with TRBJ1-5, with TRBD1 matching 9 bases. V dropped 4 bases and J dropped 2; count of bases not matched to a gene: 9. CDR1 is MGHRA and CDR2 is YSYEKL in the germline V gene. The CDR3 runs to 17 residues. The CDR3 reads CASSLTTDRGGNQPQHF. Here the CDR3 DNA reads TGCGCCAGCAGCCTCACTACGGACAGGGGCGGCAATCAGCCCCAGCATTTT.

This sequence joins TRBV7-7 and TRBJ2-2; 11 bases are shared with TRBD1. Germline assignment: CDR1 SSHAT and CDR2 FNYEAQ (reference sequence). J was trimmed by 1 base and V by 5 bases; bases with no gene match: 6. This CDR3 spans 17 amino acids. The CDR3 DNA sequence: TGTGCCAGCAGCCTCGGGACAGGGGGAATGAACACCGGGGAGCTGTTTTTT. Translated, it gives CASSLGTGGMNTGELFF.

This chain connects TRBV7-9 to TRBJ2-7, with TRBD1 matching over 7 bases. After removal of 3 bases from V and 3 bases from J, the junction contained 5 bases not matched to a gene. This CDR3 comprises 14 residues. Germline V CDR1 and CDR2: SEHNR, FQNEAQ (reference sequence). As DNA, the CDR3 is TGTGCCAGCAGCTTCCCTGGACAGGTCTACGAGCAGTACTTC. This codes for CASSFPGQVYEQYF.

The rearrangement joins TRBV19 to TRBJ1-3; a weak D match, TRBD1 (5 bases). The CDR3 is 15 residues long. The V gene lost 6 bases and the J gene lost 0 bases, with 12 bases spanning the gap. CDR1 is LNHDA, CDR2 SQIVND, per germline (reference sequence). The DNA for the CDR3 is TGTGCCAGTAGGCCAGGGCGAAGCTCTGGAAACACCATATATTTT. This codes for CASRPGRSSGNTIYF.